These 23 T cell receptor beta chains originate from one sample sequenced in a study of shared clonotypes between healthy human individuals. Assay: immunoSEQ multiplex PCR; the TCRdb copy retains only in-frame clones and omits some. The sample contains about 2.4 million clones, 93% of which appear only once. Material for sequencing was naive CD4+ T cells from PBMCs. Subset of the sample: CD45RA+ positively selected. The source of these receptors is a man between 18 and 35 years old in good health. Some clones in this sample may be carry-over from other donors' samples.

V gene TRBV7-9 combines with J gene TRBJ2-7, with 7 nucleotides matching TRBD2. CDR3 size: 13 residues. With V trimmed by 4 bases and J by 7 bases, 7 bases remained unmatched. CDR1 is SEHNR and CDR2 is FQNEAQ in the germline V gene (reference sequence). CDR3 sequence reads: CASSSLFGGEQYF. The CDR3 nucleotides are TGTGCCAGCAGCTCCCTATTCGGGGGGGAGCAGTACTTC.

The chain carries TRBV18 and TRBJ1-5; D perhaps matches TRBD1 (5 bases). This CDR3 is 14 amino acids long. V lost 2 bases and J 7 bases, leaving 12 bases between the germline ends. Germline CDR1 KGHSH, CDR2 LQKENI. This chain's CDR3 is CASSPMRGAQPQHF. The CDR3 DNA reads as TGTGCCAGCTCACCAATGAGAGGGGCCCAGCCCCAGCATTTT.

The chain has TRBV6-5 and TRBJ1-1; 7 nucleotides align to TRBD1. Trimming removed 5 bases from V and 0 bases from J; junction bases left unmatched: 6. The CDR3 consists of 15 residues. CDR1 is MNHEY and CDR2 is SVGAGI in the germline V gene. CDR3 sequence (DNA): TGTGCCAGCAGTCCGCTGGACAGGTTGAACACTGAAGCTTTCTTT. This codes for CASSPLDRLNTEAFF.

Written as DNA, the CDR3 is TGTGCCACCTCAAAGGAAGTCGGTGAAGCTTTCTTT. This gives the protein CATSKEVGEAFF. The J gene is TRBJ1-1, the V gene TRBV15; the D is unclear. CDR3 length: 12 amino acids. From germline, CDR1 is LNHNV and CDR2 YYDKDF (reference sequence). V was clipped by 8 bases and J by 7 bases, with 14 bases between them.

The CDR3 sequence is CASSAWGDTEAFF. The CDR3 DNA reads TGTGCCAGCAGCGCATGGGGGGACACTGAAGCTTTCTTT. The J gene is TRBJ1-1, the V gene TRBV9; D is perhaps TRBD1 (5 bases). The CDR3 consists of 13 residues. The V end was cut by 3 bases, the J end by 3 bases, with 9 bases between. Germline V lookup: CDR1 SGDLS, CDR2 YYNGEE.

V is TRBV11-2 and J is TRBJ2-5; a weak D match, TRBD2 (6 bases). The V and J ends lost 5 bases and 2 bases respectively, with 12 bases between them. The CDR3 contains 14 residues. CDR1 and CDR2 from the germline V gene are SGHAT and FQNNGV. CDR3 protein: CASSLGTSQETQYF. The CDR3 DNA is TGTGCCAGCAGCCTCGGGACTTCACAAGAGACCCAGTACTTC.

CDR3 nucleotide sequence: TGTGCCAGCAGCATACTAGAGGGGCCCTACGAGCAGTACTTC. This gives the protein CASSILEGPYEQYF. V gene TRBV7-2 combines with J gene TRBJ2-7; D may match TRBD1 or TRBD2 (5 bases each). Trimming removed 5 bases from V and 2 bases from J, with 13 bases in between. This CDR3 is built from 14 residues. Germline V gene sequence: CDR1 SGHTA, CDR2 FQGNSA. Full variable domain (rest looked up from reference TRBV7-2 and TRBJ2-7): GAGVSQSPSNKVTEKGKDVELRCDPISGHTALYWYRQSLGQGLEFLIYFQGNSAPDKSGLPSDRFSAERTGGSVSTLTIQRTQQEDSAVYLCASSILEGPYEQYFGPGTRLTVT.

V and J are TRBV6-5 and TRBJ2-5; D is unresolved. The assigned J gene may be wrong: the sequence end matches TRBJ2-7 better. Per the germline V gene, CDR1 is MNHEY and CDR2 is SVGAGI. The CDR3 contains 14 residues. In DNA, the CDR3 is TGTGCCAGCAGTTACCTTCGCCAGCCCTACGAGCAGTACTTC. It codes for CASSYLRQPYEQYF.

The gene calls are TRBV2 and TRBJ2-5; 10 bases match TRBD1. V was clipped by 10 bases and J by 4 bases; unmatched bases: 18. Germline CDR1 is SNHLY and CDR2 is FYNNEI. This CDR3 comprises 17 residues. CDR3 loop: CATEKGQGTYSGETQYF. In DNA form, the CDR3 reads TGTGCCACCGAAAAGGGACAGGGGACATACTCAGGAGAGACCCAGTACTTC.

This clone was observed once. The V call is TRBV6-6, the J call TRBJ2-7, with 8 bases aligning to TRBD1. Germline values: CDR1 MNHNY, CDR2 SVGAGI (reference sequence). The CDR3 runs to 13 residues. J lost 5 bases, V lost 5 bases, and 5 bases had no gene match. CDR3 residues: CASSKQGVHEQYF. CDR3 in DNA: TGTGCCAGCAGTAAACAGGGGGTGCACGAGCAGTACTTC.

Of note for this clone: This specimen includes other DNA sequences encoding the same CDR3. The chain combines TRBV28 with TRBJ2-5; D unclear. Germline V lookup: CDR1 MDHEN, CDR2 SYDVKM. This CDR3 contains 13 residues. V was cut by 2 bases and J by 1 base, with 5 bases left in between. CDR3 nucleotides: TGTGCCAGCAGTTTAGGGCCCCAAGAGACCCAGTACTTC. Translation gives CASSLGPQETQYF.

This clone showed up just once. This rearrangement joins TRBV6-6 to TRBJ2-3; 8 bases fit TRBD2. V shed 5 bases, J shed 3 bases, and the junction held 10 bases outside the gene matches. CDR3 size: 16 residues. Germline values: CDR1 MNHNY, CDR2 SVGAGI (reference sequence). This CDR3 is CASSHLAGRGTDTQYF. CDR3 sequence (DNA): TGTGCCAGCAGTCATTTAGCGGGAAGAGGGACAGATACGCAGTATTTT.

The rearrangement links TRBV6-1 to TRBJ2-2; 7 bases line up with TRBD1. The CDR3 is 15 residues long. V was clipped by 6 bases and J by 4 bases; unmatched bases: 8. Per the germline V gene, CDR1 is MNHNS and CDR2 is SASEGT. The CDR3 nucleotides are TGTGCCAGCAGCCGACTAACAGGGGTCACCGGGGAGCTGTTTTTT. Translating gives CASSRLTGVTGELFF.

The chain has TRBV10-2 and TRBJ2-7, with TRBD1 as a possible D gene (5 bases). Germline loops: CDR1 WSHSY, CDR2 SAAADI. The V end was cut by 10 bases, the J end by 3 bases, with 16 bases between. The CDR3 extends over 13 amino acids. The CDR3 region is CATMDINVYEQYF. CDR3 bases: TGCGCCACCATGGACATCAACGTCTACGAGCAGTACTTC.

With regard to this clone: The same CDR3 arises from other DNA sequences in this sample as well. This chain connects TRBV15 to TRBJ1-2, with 7 bases matching TRBD1. CDR1 and CDR2 (germline): LNHNV, YYDKDF (reference sequence). This CDR3 region has 12 residues. The V segment lost 3 bases and the J segment 7 bases; nucleotides outside the gene matches: 2. CDR3 nucleotides: TGTGCCACCAGCAGGGCAGGGGGTGGCTACACCTTC. This gives the protein CATSRAGGGYTF.

The V gene is TRBV5-6, the J gene TRBJ1-6, with D possibly being TRBD1 (6 bases). V gave up 0 bases and J gave up 6 bases, with 13 bases separating them. The V gene's germline CDR1 is SGHDT and CDR2 YYEEEE. The length of the CDR3 is 16 residues. In nucleotides, the CDR3 is TGTGCCAGCAGCTTGGCCGGACAGCCGATTAATTCACCCCTCCACTTT. Residues: CASSLAGQPINSPLHF. Combining the CDR3 with reference TRBV5-6 and TRBJ1-6 gives the whole variable domain DAGVTQSPTHLIKTRGQQVTLRCSPKSGHDTVSWYQQALGQGPQFIFQYYEEEERQRGNFPDRFSGHQFPNYSSELNVNALLLGDSALYLCASSLAGQPINSPLHFGNGTRLTVT.

This clone appeared once. This CDR3 is also generated by other DNA sequences in the sample. The chain carries TRBV4-3 and TRBJ2-3; D is uncertain. Trimming removed 1 base from V and 5 bases from J, with 4 bases in between. The CDR3 is made up of 12 amino acids. Germline V gene sequence: CDR1 LGHNA, CDR2 YSLEER. The CDR3 DNA follows: TGCGCCAGCAGCCAAGGGGTAGATACGCAGTATTTT. Amino acids: CASSQGVDTQYF.

With regard to this clone: Distinct nucleotide sequences in the sample also encode this CDR3. The chain recombines TRBV5-1 with TRBJ2-2; D ambiguous. The CDR3 is made up of 16 amino acids. Deletions cut 0 bases from V and 2 bases from J, with 11 bases between. The germline V gene has CDR1 SGHRS and CDR2 YFSETQ. The CDR3 DNA sequence: TGCGCCAGCAGCTTGGAGGCGCGAGGCAACACCGGGGAGCTGTTTTTT. Amino acids: CASSLEARGNTGELFF.

In this sample, this clone turned up once. The chain has TRBV9 and TRBJ2-5, with D unresolved. V was pared by 2 bases and J by 5 bases, with 10 bases between. The CDR3 has 13 residues. CDR1 and CDR2 (germline): SGDLS, YYNGEE. DNA for the CDR3: TGTGCCAGCAGCGTTGGATTCGGGGAGACCCAGTACTTC. Translated: CASSVGFGETQYF.

As for this clone: This specimen includes other DNA sequences encoding the same CDR3. V gene TRBV30 combines with J gene TRBJ2-1, with D unresolved. The CDR3 length is 11 residues. V was clipped by 0 bases and J by 7 bases, with 4 bases between them. Germline CDR1 is GTSNPN and CDR2 is SVGIG (reference sequence). The CDR3 region is CAWSVGNEQFF. CDR3 DNA: TGTGCCTGGAGTGTTGGGAATGAGCAGTTCTTC. The full variable domain, completed using reference TRBV30 and TRBJ2-1, is SQTIHQWPATLVQPVGSPLSLECTVEGTSNPNLYWYRQAAGRGLQLLFYSVGIGQISSEVPQNLSASRPQDRQFILSSKKLLLSDSGFYLCAWSVGNEQFFGPGTRLTVL.

This sequence joins TRBV21-1 and TRBJ1-5; the D segment call TRBD1 is taken from the table without a DNA check. TRBV21-1 is annotated as a pseudogene. The CDR3 covers 18 residues. CDR3 coding DNA: TGTGCCAGCAGCAAAGCCCTACGTAGGACAGGGGAAAATCAGCCCCAGCATTTT. The encoded protein is CASSKALRRTGENQPQHF.

The chain uses TRBV9 and TRBJ2-5; 14 positions match TRBD2. The germline V gene encodes CDR1 SGDLS and CDR2 YYNGEE. This CDR3 has 16 amino acids. V lost 4 bases, J lost 5 bases, and 7 bases stayed unmatched. The CDR3 DNA is TGTGCCAGCAGCATGGGACTAGCGGGAGTTGGGGAGACCCAGTACTTC. Encoded protein: CASSMGLAGVGETQYF.

CDR3 in amino acids: CASSKQGTNEKLFF. Written as DNA, the CDR3 is TGTGCCAGCAGCAAACAGGGGACAAATGAAAAACTGTTTTTT. This chain connects TRBV9 to TRBJ1-4, with 7 bases lining up with TRBD1. Losses at the gene ends were 4 bases for V and 5 bases for J; bases not matched to a gene: 5. Germline V gene sequence: CDR1 SGDLS, CDR2 YYNGEE. This CDR3 is 14 amino acids long.